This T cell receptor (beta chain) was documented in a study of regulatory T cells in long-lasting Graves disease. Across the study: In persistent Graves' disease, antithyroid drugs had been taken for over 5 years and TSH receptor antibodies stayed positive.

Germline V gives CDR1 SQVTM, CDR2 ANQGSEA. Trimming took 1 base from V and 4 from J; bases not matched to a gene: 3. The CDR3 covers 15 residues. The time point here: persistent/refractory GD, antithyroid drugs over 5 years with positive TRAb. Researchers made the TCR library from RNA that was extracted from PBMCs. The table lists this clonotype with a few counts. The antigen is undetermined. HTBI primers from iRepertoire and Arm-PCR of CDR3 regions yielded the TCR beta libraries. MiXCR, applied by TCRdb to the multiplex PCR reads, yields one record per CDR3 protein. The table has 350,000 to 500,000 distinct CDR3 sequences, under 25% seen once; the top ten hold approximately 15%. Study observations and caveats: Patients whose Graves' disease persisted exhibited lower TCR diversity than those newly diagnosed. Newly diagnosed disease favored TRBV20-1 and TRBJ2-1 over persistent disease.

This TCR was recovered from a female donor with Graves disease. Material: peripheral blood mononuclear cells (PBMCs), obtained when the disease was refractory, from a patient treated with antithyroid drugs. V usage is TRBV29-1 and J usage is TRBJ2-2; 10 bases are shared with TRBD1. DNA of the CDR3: TGCAGCGTTGAAGGACAGGGGGCCGGCACCGGGGAGCTGTTTTTT. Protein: CSVEGQGAGTGELFF.